The 13 T cell receptor beta chains given below trace back to one sample, sequenced in a study of T-cell reconstitution after alpha-beta-depleted transplantation in children. Preparation of the TCRbeta library was carried out with unique molecular identifiers. One entry per CDR3 protein results from TCRdb running MiXCR on the PCR reads. The repertoire has about 640,000 distinct CDR3 sequences, 10% to 15% of them found once; the top ten carry approximately 2.1%. Sequenced here: PBMCs, mostly from graft donor cells, sampled 360 days after TCRalphabeta/CD19-depleted stem cell transplant. Receptors originate from a male patient younger than 18 who had a stem cell transplant for acute myeloid leukemia, so the T cells may come from the graft donor.

The J gene is TRBJ2-3, the V gene TRBV7-3; 7 nucleotides agree with TRBD2. The V gene end was trimmed by 5 bases and the J gene end by 2 bases; junction bases not matched to a gene: 4. The CDR3 has 14 residues. Germline V CDR1 and CDR2: SGHTA, FQGTGA. CDR3 nucleotide sequence: TGTGCCAGCAGCACCGGGACTAACACAGATACGCAGTATTTT. Translated, it gives CASSTGTNTDTQYF.

This clonotype came up a few times. The J gene is TRBJ1-2, the V gene TRBV11-1; tentative D call: TRBD1 (6 bases). The CDR3 has 14 residues. CDR1 SGHAT and CDR2 FQDESV come from the germline V gene (reference sequence). V lost 4 bases and J 2 bases, leaving 11 bases between the germline ends. The CDR3 is CASSSTGANYGYTF. CDR3 DNA: TGTGCCAGCAGCTCGACGGGGGCAAACTATGGCTACACCTTC.

The V and J genes are TRBV4-2 and TRBJ2-5, with 7 nucleotides matching TRBD2. Germline V CDR1 and CDR2: LGHNA, YNFKEQ. V lost 4 bases to trimming and J lost 0 bases; unmatched junction nucleotides: 8. This CDR3 region has 16 residues. The CDR3 nucleotides read TGTGCCAGCAGCCTGGGGGGGGTGCGCGACCAAGAGACCCAGTACTTC. This translates into CASSLGGVRDQETQYF.

This clonotype was counted between two and nine times. The chain recombines TRBV6-5 with TRBJ2-1, with 14 bases aligning to TRBD2. The junction had 5 bases not matched to a gene; V was cut back by 1 base and J by 6 bases. Germline CDR1 reads MNHEY; CDR2 reads SVGAGI. CDR3 length equals 17 residues. The CDR3 here is CASSYWTSGRRSNEQFF. In DNA form, the CDR3 reads TGTGCCAGCAGTTACTGGACTAGCGGGAGGAGGAGCAATGAGCAGTTCTTC.

In its sample, this clonotype was seen a few times. V is TRBV6-1 and J is TRBJ2-1, with D possibly being TRBD1 or TRBD2 (5 bases each). Germline values: CDR1 MNHNS, CDR2 SASEGT. The CDR3 has 15 residues. V lost 3 bases and J 6 bases, leaving 15 bases between the germline ends. In DNA form, the CDR3 reads TGTGCCAGCAGTGATATCAACGGGGCCCTCAATGAGCAGTTCTTC. This codes for CASSDINGALNEQFF.

The sample holds many counts of this clonotype. V is TRBV7-9 and J is TRBJ2-7; 8 bases are shared with TRBD1. The CDR3 sequence is 17 residues long. With 3 bases clipped from V and 1 base from J, the junction kept 11 bases outside the gene matches. The V gene's germline CDR1 is SEHNR and CDR2 FQNEAQ (reference sequence). The CDR3 is CASSFLPTGDISYEQYF. In DNA, the CDR3 is TGTGCCAGCAGCTTTCTCCCGACAGGGGATATTTCCTACGAGCAGTACTTC.

This clonotype was detected many times. The chain couples TRBV3-1 to TRBJ2-1, with D tentatively TRBD2 (5 bases). Looked up from germline, CDR1 is LGHDT and CDR2 is YNNKEL (reference sequence). Deletions cut 8 bases from V and 5 bases from J, with 13 bases between. The CDR3 has 13 residues. The CDR3 loop reads CASRRPPDNEQFF. CDR3 sequence (DNA): TGTGCCAGCCGGAGGCCTCCCGACAATGAGCAGTTCTTC.

The sample holds many counts of this clonotype. The J gene is TRBJ2-7, the V gene TRBV29-1; 8 positions agree with TRBD2. Germline CDR1 is SQVTM and CDR2 is ANQGSEA. This CDR3 is 12 amino acids long. The J segment lost 4 bases and the V segment lost 4 bases, leaving 3 bases of the junction unmatched. As DNA, the CDR3 is TGCAGCGTTGTAGCGGGGTTATACGAGCAGTACTTC. Protein product: CSVVAGLYEQYF.

Of note for this clonotype: The junction shows a germline mismatch at one end, possibly a read error. The chain couples TRBV11-3 to TRBJ2-2; TRBD1 agrees at 9 bases. Germline CDR1 SGHNT, CDR2 YENEEA. The CDR3 is 16 residues long. CDR3 nucleotide sequence: TGTACCAGCAGCTCCCGACAGGGGGAAGGCACCGGGGAGCTGTTTTTT. It encodes CTSSSRQGEGTGELFF.

The rearrangement links TRBV20-1 to TRBJ1-1, with D perhaps matching TRBD1 (6 bases). The CDR3 length is 14 residues. V lost 5 bases, J lost 4 bases, and 17 bases lay in between. Looked up from germline, CDR1 is DFQATT and CDR2 is SNEGSKA (reference sequence). DNA for the CDR3: TGCAGTGCTCAACTGGGGGGGCGGAGCACTGAAGCTTTCTTT. It codes for CSAQLGGRSTEAFF.

As to this clonotype: The junction does not match germline at one end; this may be a read error. The genes are TRBV27 and TRBJ1-5; 8 nucleotides line up with TRBD1. The CDR3 totals 16 residues. CDR1 is MNHEY and CDR2 is SMNVEV in the germline V gene (reference sequence). This CDR3 is CACSMSGNRGTQPQHF. The DNA for the CDR3 is TGTGCCTGCAGCATGTCTGGGAACAGGGGGACTCAGCCCCAGCATTTT.

The chain joins TRBV11-1 to TRBJ2-1; 12 bases map to TRBD2. J gave up 1 base and V 6 bases, and 16 bases lay outside the gene matches. CDR3 length equals 20 residues. CDR1 and CDR2 (germline): SGHAT, FQDESV (reference sequence). DNA for the CDR3: TGTGCCAGCAGTATTAGGGGGGGGCCTAGCGGGAGGGTATCCTACAATGAGCAGTTCTTC. Translating it yields CASSIRGGPSGRVSYNEQFF.

The genes are TRBV5-1 and TRBJ2-7, with no clear D. Looked up from germline, CDR1 is SGHRS and CDR2 is YFSETQ. The length of the CDR3 is 14 residues. V lost 1 base, J lost 0 bases, and 8 bases lay in between. CDR3 coding DNA: TGCGCCAGCAGCTTGTCACCAGACTCCTACGAGCAGTACTTC. Translated, it gives CASSLSPDSYEQYF.